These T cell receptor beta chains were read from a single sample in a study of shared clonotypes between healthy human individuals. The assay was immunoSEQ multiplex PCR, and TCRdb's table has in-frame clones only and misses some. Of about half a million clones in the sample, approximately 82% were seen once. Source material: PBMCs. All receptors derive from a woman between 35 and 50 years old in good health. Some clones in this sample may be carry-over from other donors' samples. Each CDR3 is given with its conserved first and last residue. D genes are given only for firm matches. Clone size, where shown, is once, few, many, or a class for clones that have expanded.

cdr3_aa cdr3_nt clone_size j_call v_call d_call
CASSYRQPNVLTF TGTGCCAGCTCCTACAGGCAGCCCAACGTCCTGACTTTC few TRBJ2-6 TRBV27 NA
CASSLQGVNEQFF TGCGCCAGCAGCTTGCAGGGAGTGAATGAGCAGTTCTTC NA TRBJ2-1 TRBV5-1 NA
CASSLWGREKADTQYF TGTGCCAGCAGTTTATGGGGGCGGGAGAAGGCAGATACGCAGTATTTT NA TRBJ2-3 TRBV28 TRBD2
CASSAGLGRIDEQFF TGTGCCAGCAGCGCGGGCCTTGGGAGGATAGATGAGCAGTTCTTC NA TRBJ2-1 TRBV7-9 NA
CASSLPGSYQETQYF TGCGCCAGCAGCTTGCCGGGGTCTTACCAAGAGACCCAGTACTTC few TRBJ2-5 TRBV5-1 NA
CASSLAGTGSGETQYF TGCGCCAGCAGCTTGGCCGGGACAGGCAGTGGCGAGACCCAGTACTTC NA TRBJ2-5 TRBV5-1 TRBD1
CASSPAPIRNTIYF TGTGCCAGCAGCCCGGCTCCCATCAGAAACACCATATATTTT NA TRBJ1-3 TRBV5-8 NA
CASSPDPQSGANVLTF TGTGCCAGCAGCCCCGACCCGCAATCTGGGGCCAACGTCCTGACTTTC NA TRBJ2-6 TRBV7-2 NA
CASSLDPGGPSYNEQFF TGTGCCAGCAGCTTAGATCCCGGCGGGCCCTCCTACAATGAGCAGTTCTTC NA TRBJ2-1 TRBV11-2 NA
CASSVGGGGTDTQYF TGTGCCAGCAGTGTAGGGGGCGGCGGCACAGATACGCAGTATTTT NA TRBJ2-3 TRBV6-1 TRBD1
CASKGTAYGYTF TGTGCCAGCAAGGGAACCGCTTATGGCTACACCTTC many TRBJ1-2 TRBV28 NA
CATPRTGPHPYEQYF TGTGCCACCCCCCGGACGGGGCCCCATCCCTACGAGCAGTACTTC NA TRBJ2-7 TRBV28 NA
CASSYSSRQGMFF TGTGCCAGCAGTTACTCGTCGCGACAGGGGATGTTTTTT NA TRBJ2-2 TRBV6-5 TRBD1
CASSFIGAGGETQYF TGTGCCAGCAGTTTTATAGGGGCCGGCGGAGAGACCCAGTACTTC NA TRBJ2-5 TRBV27 NA
CASTTYPGPGLADSNTGELFF TGCGCCAGCACTACCTACCCGGGACCGGGACTAGCGGACTCGAACACCGGGGAGCTGTTTTTT NA TRBJ2-2 TRBV10-1 TRBD2
CASSEGLDTQYF TGTGCCAGCAGCGAGGGTTTGGATACGCAGTATTTT once TRBJ2-3 TRBV11-2 NA
CASSKDVRLAGVSYNEQFF TGTGCCAGCAGCAAAGACGTGCGACTAGCGGGAGTTTCCTACAATGAGCAGTTCTTC NA TRBJ2-1 TRBV21-1 NA
CASSLSQSNQPQHF TGTGCCAGCAGTTTGTCACAAAGCAATCAGCCCCAGCATTTT NA TRBJ1-5 TRBV28 NA
CASSPRGTSPNEQFF TGTGCCAGCAGCCCCCGGGGGACTAGCCCGAATGAGCAGTTCTTC NA TRBJ2-1 TRBV11-3 TRBD2
CASSLDGPNTGELFF TGCGCCAGCAGCTTGGACGGACCCAACACCGGGGAGCTGTTTTTT few TRBJ2-2 TRBV5-1 NA
CASRLGKNTEAFF TGTGCCAGCAGATTAGGAAAGAACACTGAAGCTTTCTTT NA TRBJ1-1 TRBV27 NA
CASRDRGTDYEQYF TGTGCCAGTAGAGACAGGGGAACTGACTACGAGCAGTACTTC NA TRBJ2-7 TRBV19 TRBD1